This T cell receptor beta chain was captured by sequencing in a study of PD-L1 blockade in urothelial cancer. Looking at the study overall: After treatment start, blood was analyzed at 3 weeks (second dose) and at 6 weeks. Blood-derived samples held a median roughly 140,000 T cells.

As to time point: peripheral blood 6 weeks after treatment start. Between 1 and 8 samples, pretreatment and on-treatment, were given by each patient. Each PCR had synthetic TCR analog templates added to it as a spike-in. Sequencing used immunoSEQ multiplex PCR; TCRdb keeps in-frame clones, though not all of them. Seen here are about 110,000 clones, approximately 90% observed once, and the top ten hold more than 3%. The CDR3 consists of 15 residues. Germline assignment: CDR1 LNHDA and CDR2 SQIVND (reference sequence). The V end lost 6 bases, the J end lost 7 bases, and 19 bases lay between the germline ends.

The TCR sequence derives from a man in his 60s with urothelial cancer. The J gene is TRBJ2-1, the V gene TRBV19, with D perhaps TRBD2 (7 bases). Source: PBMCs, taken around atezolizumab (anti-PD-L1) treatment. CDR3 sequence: CASRGRGGASNEQFF. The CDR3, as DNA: TGTGCCAGTAGGGGGAGGGGGGGGGCCTCGAATGAGCAGTTCTTC.